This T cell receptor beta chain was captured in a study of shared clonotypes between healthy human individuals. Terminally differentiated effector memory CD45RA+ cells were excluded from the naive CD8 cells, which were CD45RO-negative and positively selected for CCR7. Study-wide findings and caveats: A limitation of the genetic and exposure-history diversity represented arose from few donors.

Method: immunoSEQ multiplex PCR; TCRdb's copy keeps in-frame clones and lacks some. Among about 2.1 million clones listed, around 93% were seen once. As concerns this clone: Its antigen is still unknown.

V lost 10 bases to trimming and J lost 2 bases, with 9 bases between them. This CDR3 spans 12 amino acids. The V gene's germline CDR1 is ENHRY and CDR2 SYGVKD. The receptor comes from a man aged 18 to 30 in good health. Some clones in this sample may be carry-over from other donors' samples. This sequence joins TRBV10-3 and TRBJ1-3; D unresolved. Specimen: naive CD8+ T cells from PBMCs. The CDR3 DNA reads TGTGCCACCGGACCAGCTGGAAACACCATATATTTT. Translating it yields CATGPAGNTIYF.